The clone carrying this T cell receptor beta chain is deemed medium-sized. These data originate in a study of tumor and adjacent non-tumor tissue in lung cancer. The wider study: Stage I to III disease affected 10 men and roughly 5 women aged roughly 31 to 80.

The library came from three nested PCR rounds adapted from ARM-PCR protocols. TCRdb reanalysed the multiplex PCR reads using MiXCR and keeps one entry per CDR3 protein. This sample has roughly 44,000 distinct CDR3 sequences, with roughly two thirds found just once. The template was RNA from unsorted bulk tissue. The normal lung tissue was taken more than 3 cm from the tumor edge. This CDR3 comprises 15 residues. V was cut by 5 bases and J by 0 bases, with 14 bases left in between. Germline lookup yields CDR1 SGHAT and CDR2 FQNNGV. The chain joins TRBV11-2 to TRBJ2-7; D not certain. The sequenced sample was distant non-tumor lung tissue. The receptor was derived from a woman aged 40 to 50 with non-small cell lung cancer. The CDR3 protein is CASSQNSGFSYEQYF. CDR3 nucleotide sequence: TGTGCCAGCAGCCAGAATTCGGGCTTCTCCTACGAGCAGTACTTC.